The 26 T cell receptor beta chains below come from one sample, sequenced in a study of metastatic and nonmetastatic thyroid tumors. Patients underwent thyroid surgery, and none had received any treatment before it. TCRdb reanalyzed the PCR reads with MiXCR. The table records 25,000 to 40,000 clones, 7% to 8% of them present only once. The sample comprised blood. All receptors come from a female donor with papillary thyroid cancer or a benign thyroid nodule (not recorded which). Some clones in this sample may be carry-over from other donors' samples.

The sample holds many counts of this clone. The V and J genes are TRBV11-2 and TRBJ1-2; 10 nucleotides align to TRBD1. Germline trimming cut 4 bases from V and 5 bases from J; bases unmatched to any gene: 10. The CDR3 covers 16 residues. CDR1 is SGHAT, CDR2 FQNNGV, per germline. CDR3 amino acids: CASSSGQGNPMYGYTF. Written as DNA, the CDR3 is TGTGCCAGCAGCTCGGGACAGGGGAACCCTATGTATGGCTACACCTTC.

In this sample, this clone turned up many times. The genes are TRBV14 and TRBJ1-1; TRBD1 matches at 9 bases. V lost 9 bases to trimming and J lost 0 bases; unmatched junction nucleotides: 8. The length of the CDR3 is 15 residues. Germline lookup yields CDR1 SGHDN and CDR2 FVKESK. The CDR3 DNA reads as TGTGCCAGTCGAATAGGACAGGGGATGAACACTGAAGCTTTCTTT. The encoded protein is CASRIGQGMNTEAFF.

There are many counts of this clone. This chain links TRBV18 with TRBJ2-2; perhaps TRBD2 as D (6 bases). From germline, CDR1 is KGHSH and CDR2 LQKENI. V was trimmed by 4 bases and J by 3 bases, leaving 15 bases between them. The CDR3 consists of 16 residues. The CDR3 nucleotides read TGTGCCAGCTCACGTTATCGGCGGGGAGACACCGGGGAGCTGTTTTTT. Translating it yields CASSRYRRGDTGELFF. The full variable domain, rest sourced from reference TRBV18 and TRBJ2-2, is NAGVMQNPRHLVRRRGQEARLRCSPMKGHSHVYWYRQLPEEGLKFMVYLQKENIIDESGMPKERFSAEFPKEGPSILRIQQVVRGDSAAYFCASSRYRRGDTGELFFGEGSRLTVL.

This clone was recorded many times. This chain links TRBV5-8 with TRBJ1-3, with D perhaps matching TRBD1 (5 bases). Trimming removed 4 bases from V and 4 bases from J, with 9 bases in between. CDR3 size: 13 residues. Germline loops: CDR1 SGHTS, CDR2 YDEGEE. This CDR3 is CASSRGSGNTIYF. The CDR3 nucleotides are TGTGCCAGCAGCAGGGGCTCCGGAAACACCATATATTTT.

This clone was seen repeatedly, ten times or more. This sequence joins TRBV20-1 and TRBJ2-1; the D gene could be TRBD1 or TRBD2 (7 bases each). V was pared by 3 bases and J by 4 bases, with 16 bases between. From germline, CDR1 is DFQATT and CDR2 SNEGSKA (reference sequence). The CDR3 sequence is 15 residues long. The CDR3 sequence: CSARAGGGLYNEQFF. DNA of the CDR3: TGCAGTGCTAGGGCAGGGGGGGGGCTTTACAATGAGCAGTTCTTC.

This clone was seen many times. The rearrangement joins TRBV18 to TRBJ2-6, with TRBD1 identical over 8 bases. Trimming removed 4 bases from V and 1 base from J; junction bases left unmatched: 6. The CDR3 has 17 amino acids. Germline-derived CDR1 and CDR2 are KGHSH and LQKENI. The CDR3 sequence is CASSLSRQGSGANVLTF. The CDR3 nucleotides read TGTGCCAGCTCACTAAGTCGACAGGGGTCTGGGGCCAACGTCCTGACTTTC.

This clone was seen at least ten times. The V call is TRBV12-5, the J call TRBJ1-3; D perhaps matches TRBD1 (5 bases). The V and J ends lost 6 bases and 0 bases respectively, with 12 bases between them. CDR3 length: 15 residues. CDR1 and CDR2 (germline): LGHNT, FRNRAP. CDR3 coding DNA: TGTGCTAGTGGCCCCCCAGGGTCCTCTGGAAACACCATATATTTT. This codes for CASGPPGSSGNTIYF.

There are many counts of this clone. The CDR3 region is CASSVGALGLFF. DNA of the CDR3: TGTGCCAGCAGCGTAGGGGCCTTGGGGCTGTTTTTT. The V and J genes are TRBV28 and TRBJ2-2; TRBD1 is a possible D gene (5 bases). The CDR3 is 12 amino acids. Looked up from germline, CDR1 is MDHEN and CDR2 is SYDVKM. The V and J ends lost 6 bases and 13 bases respectively, with 15 bases between them.

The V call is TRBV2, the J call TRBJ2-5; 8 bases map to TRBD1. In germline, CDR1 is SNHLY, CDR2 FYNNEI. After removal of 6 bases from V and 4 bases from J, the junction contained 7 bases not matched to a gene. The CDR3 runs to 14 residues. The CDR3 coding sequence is TGTGCCAGCAGGCGGACAGGGAGTGGAGAGACCCAGTACTTC. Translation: CASRRTGSGETQYF.

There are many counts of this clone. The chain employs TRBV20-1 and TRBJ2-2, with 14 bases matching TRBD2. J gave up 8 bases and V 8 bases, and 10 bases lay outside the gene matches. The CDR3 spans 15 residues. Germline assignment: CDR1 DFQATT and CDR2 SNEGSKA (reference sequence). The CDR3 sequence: CSTQPGTSGSGELFF. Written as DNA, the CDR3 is TGCAGTACCCAACCCGGGACTAGCGGGAGTGGGGAGCTGTTTTTT.

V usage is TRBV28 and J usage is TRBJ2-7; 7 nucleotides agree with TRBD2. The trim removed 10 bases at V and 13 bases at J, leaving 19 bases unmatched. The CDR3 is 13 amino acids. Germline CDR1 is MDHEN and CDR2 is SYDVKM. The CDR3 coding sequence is TGTGCCACCGGGGCGGGAGTACTATACGACCATTACTTC. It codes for CATGAGVLYDHYF.

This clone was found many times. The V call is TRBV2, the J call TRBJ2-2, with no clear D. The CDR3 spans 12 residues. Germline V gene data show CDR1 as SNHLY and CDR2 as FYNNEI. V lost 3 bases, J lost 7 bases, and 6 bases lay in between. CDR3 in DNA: TGTGCCAGCAGTGAGGGGTTCGGGGAGCTGTTTTTT. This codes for CASSEGFGELFF.

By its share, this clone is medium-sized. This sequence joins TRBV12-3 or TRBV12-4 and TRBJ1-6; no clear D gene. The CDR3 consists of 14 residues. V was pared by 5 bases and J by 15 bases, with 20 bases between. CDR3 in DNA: TGTGCCAGCAGTCCGCAGGTTGGGGTGATGGGCCTCCACTTT. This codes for CASSPQVGVMGLHF.

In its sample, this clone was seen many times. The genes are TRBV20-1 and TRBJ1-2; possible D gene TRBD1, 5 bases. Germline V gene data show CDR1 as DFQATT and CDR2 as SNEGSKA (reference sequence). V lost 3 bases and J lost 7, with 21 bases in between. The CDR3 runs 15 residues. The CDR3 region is CSASRAGAGSAGYTF. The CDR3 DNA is TGCAGTGCTAGTAGGGCAGGCGCAGGGTCAGCTGGCTACACCTTC.

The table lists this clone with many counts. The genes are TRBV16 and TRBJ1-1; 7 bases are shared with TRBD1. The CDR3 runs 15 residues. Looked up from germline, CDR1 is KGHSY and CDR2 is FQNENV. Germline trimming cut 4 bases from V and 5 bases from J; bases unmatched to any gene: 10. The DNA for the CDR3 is TGTGCCAGCAGCCTCTTTGAGGGGGCAGAGACTGAAGCTTTCTTT. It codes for CASSLFEGAETEAFF.

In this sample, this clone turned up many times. Here the CDR3 DNA reads TGCGCCAGCAGCACCGTAGCGGGGGAAGGCTCCTACGAGCAGTACTTC. As protein: CASSTVAGEGSYEQYF. The chain carries TRBV5-1 and TRBJ2-7; TRBD2 agrees at 9 bases. There are 16 residues in the CDR3. V shed 4 bases, J shed 0 bases, and the junction held 8 bases outside the gene matches. Germline V gives CDR1 SGHRS, CDR2 YFSETQ.

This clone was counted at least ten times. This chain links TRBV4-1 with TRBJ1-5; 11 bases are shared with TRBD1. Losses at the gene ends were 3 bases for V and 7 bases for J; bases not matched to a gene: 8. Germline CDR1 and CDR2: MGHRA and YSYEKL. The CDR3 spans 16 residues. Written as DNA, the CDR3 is TGCGCCAGCAGCCATGCCCAAGGGACAGGGGGACAGCCCCAGCATTTT. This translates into CASSHAQGTGGQPQHF.

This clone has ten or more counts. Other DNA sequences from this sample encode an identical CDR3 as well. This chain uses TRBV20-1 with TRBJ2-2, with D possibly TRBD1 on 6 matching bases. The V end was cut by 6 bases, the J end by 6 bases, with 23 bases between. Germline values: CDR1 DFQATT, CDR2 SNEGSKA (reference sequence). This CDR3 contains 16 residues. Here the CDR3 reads CSATLSTGWGPGELFF. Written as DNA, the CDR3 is TGCAGTGCCACACTCTCGACGGGTTGGGGGCCCGGGGAGCTGTTTTTT.

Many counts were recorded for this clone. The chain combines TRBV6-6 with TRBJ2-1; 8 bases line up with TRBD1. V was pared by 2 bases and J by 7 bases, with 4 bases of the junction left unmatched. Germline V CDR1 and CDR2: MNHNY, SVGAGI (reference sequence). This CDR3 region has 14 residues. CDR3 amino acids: CASSYPGTGNEQFF. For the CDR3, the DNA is TGTGCCAGCAGTTACCCTGGGACAGGTAATGAGCAGTTCTTC.

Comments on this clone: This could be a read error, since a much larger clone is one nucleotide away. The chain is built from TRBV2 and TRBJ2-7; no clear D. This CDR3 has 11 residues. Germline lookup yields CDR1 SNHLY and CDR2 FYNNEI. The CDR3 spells CASSSSYGQYF. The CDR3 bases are TGTGCCAGCTCGTCGTCTTACGGGCAGTACTTC.

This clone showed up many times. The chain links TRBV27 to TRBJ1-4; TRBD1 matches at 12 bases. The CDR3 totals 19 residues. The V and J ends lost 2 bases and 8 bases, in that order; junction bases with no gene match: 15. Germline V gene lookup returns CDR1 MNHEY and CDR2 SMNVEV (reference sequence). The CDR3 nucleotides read TGTGCCAGCAGTTTAATTCGTGGGACAGGGGGCTTGGCAGGCGAAAAACTGTTTTTT. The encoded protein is CASSLIRGTGGLAGEKLFF. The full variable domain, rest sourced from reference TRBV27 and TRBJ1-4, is EAQVTQNPRYLITVTGKKLTVTCSQNMNHEYMSWYRQDPGLGLRQIYYSMNVEVTDKGDVPEGYKVSRKEKRNFPLILESPSPNQTSLYFCASSLIRGTGGLAGEKLFFGSGTQLSVL.

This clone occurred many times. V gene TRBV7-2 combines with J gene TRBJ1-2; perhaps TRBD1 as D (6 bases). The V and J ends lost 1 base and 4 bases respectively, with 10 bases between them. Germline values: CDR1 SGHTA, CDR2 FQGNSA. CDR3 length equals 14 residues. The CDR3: CASSLDRQAYGYTF. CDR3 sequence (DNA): TGTGCCAGCAGCTTAGATCGACAGGCCTATGGCTACACCTTC. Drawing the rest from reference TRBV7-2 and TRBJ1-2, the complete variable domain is GAGVSQSPSNKVTEKGKDVELRCDPISGHTALYWYRQSLGQGLEFLIYFQGNSAPDKSGLPSDRFSAERTGGSVSTLTIQRTQQEDSAVYLCASSLDRQAYGYTFGSGTRLTVV.

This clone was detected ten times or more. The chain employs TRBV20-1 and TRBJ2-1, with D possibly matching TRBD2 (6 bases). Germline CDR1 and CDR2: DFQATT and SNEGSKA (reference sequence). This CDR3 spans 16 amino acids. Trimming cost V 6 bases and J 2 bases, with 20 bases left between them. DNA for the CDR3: TGCAGTGCCCCGGGACTGGCGGGGTCGACCTACAATGAGCAGTTCTTC. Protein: CSAPGLAGSTYNEQFF.

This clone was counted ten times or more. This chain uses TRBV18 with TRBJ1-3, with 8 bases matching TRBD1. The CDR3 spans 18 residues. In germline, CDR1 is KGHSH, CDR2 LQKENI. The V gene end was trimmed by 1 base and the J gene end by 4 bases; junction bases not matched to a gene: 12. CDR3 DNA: TGTGCCAGCTCACCACGGTCGGTGGCAGGGGGCCCGGGAAACACCATATATTTT. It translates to CASSPRSVAGGPGNTIYF. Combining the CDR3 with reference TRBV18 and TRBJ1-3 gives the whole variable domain NAGVMQNPRHLVRRRGQEARLRCSPMKGHSHVYWYRQLPEEGLKFMVYLQKENIIDESGMPKERFSAEFPKEGPSILRIQQVVRGDSAAYFCASSPRSVAGGPGNTIYFGEGSWLTVV.

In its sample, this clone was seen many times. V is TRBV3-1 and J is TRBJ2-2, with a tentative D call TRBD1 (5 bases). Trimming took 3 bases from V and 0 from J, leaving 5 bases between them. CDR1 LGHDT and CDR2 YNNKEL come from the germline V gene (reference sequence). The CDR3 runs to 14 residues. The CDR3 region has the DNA TGTGCCAGCAGCCACAGGGCGAACACCGGGGAGCTGTTTTTT. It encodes CASSHRANTGELFF.

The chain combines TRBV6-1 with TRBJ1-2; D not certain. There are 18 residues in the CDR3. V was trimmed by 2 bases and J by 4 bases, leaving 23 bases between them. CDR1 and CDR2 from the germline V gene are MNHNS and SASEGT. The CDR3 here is CASSESNLGYGLGYGYTF. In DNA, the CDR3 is TGTGCCAGCAGTGAATCAAACCTCGGATACGGTTTGGGCTATGGCTACACCTTC.